The next 19 T cell receptor beta chains were all read from a single sample in a study of blood T cell repertoires in COVID-19 (dated by TCRdb to about 2020). The library was made by the immunoSEQ multiplex PCR assay. TCRdb retrieved this table from immuneACCESS and kept in-frame rearrangements only. Not all clones are present; in checked studies, unresolved V genes account for under half, and no reason is known for the remainder. Within this sample are more than 400,000 clones, with 75% to 90% of them counted one time only. The leading ten clones occupy roughly 0.7% of the sample. Sequencing was done on a sample of PBMCs or T cells enriched from blood (not recorded which). The source of these receptors is a woman between 18 and 30 years old who had recovered from COVID-19.

The chain combines TRBV11-2 with TRBJ2-7, with D possibly TRBD1 on 6 matching bases. V lost 5 bases, J lost 3 bases, and 11 bases lay in between. The CDR3 covers 13 residues. The germline gives CDR1 SGHAT, CDR2 FQNNGV. The CDR3, as DNA: TGTGCCAGCAGCAGGGACACCTACTACGAGCAGTACTTC. Protein sequence: CASSRDTYYEQYF.

V is TRBV15 and J is TRBJ1-4; 7 positions agree with TRBD1. CDR1 is LNHNV and CDR2 is YYDKDF in the germline V gene (reference sequence). After removal of 1 base from V and 8 bases from J, the junction contained 7 bases not matched to a gene. The CDR3 has 15 amino acids. CDR3 amino acids: CATSRAQGGSEKLFF. CDR3 DNA: TGTGCCACCAGCAGAGCTCAGGGGGGATCCGAAAAACTGTTTTTT.

This chain links TRBV7-2 with TRBJ2-7; weak D call: TRBD2 (6 bases). The V end was cut by 3 bases, the J end by 4 bases, with 13 bases between. Germline V CDR1 and CDR2: SGHTA, FQGNSA. The CDR3 length is 14 residues. CDR3 coding DNA: TGTGCCAGCAGCTTGGGGGGTCGCCTATACGAGCAGTACTTC. It specifies CASSLGGRLYEQYF.

This chain links TRBV12-3 or TRBV12-4 with TRBJ1-5; weak D call: TRBD1 (5 bases). This CDR3 spans 13 amino acids. V dropped 8 bases and J dropped 14 bases, with 22 bases sitting between them. The CDR3: CASSSSPGPGEHF. The CDR3 DNA sequence: TGTGCCAGCTCCTCCTCGCCAGGTCCGGGGGAGCATTTT.

This CDR3 is CASSPGTDSNEKLFF. The CDR3, as DNA: TGTGCCAGCAGTCCCGGGACAGACTCTAATGAAAAACTGTTTTTT. The gene calls are TRBV27 and TRBJ1-4, with 7 bases identical to TRBD1. With 5 bases clipped from V and 3 bases from J, the junction kept 6 bases outside the gene matches. Germline CDR1 is MNHEY and CDR2 is SMNVEV (reference sequence). The CDR3 has 15 residues. The full variable domain, in which reference TRBV27 and TRBJ1-4 provide the parts outside the CDR3, is EAQVTQNPRYLITVTGKKLTVTCSQNMNHEYMSWYRQDPGLGLRQIYYSMNVEVTDKGDVPEGYKVSRKEKRNFPLILESPSPNQTSLYFCASSPGTDSNEKLFFGSGTQLSVL.

The gene calls are TRBV12-3 or TRBV12-4 and TRBJ2-2; D gene unclear. V lost 6 bases and J 9 bases, leaving 11 bases between the germline ends. The CDR3 contains 12 residues. CDR3 bases: TGTGCCAGCAGGCTACCCTACCGGGAGCTGTTTTTT. It encodes CASRLPYRELFF.

On this clone itself: At one end, the junction sequence differs from germline, possibly due to a read error. CDR3 protein: CASSEGGAGRAFF. The CDR3 DNA reads TGTGCCAGCAGCGAAGGGGGCGCAGGACGAGCTTTCTTT. This sequence joins TRBV6-1 and TRBJ1-1; 7 positions agree with TRBD1. Germline lookup yields CDR1 MNHNS and CDR2 SASEGT. The CDR3 covers 13 residues.

This clone was observed once. The chain uses TRBV5-1 and TRBJ2-3; D is ambiguous. V was cut by 1 base and J by 0 bases, with 9 bases left in between. The CDR3 spans 15 residues. Germline loops: CDR1 SGHRS, CDR2 YFSETQ. CDR3 sequence reads: CASSLSTSSTDTQYF. The CDR3 coding sequence is TGCGCCAGCAGCTTGAGTACGAGCAGCACAGATACGCAGTATTTT.

This clone was found once. V is TRBV7-9 and J is TRBJ2-3, with D maybe TRBD2 (6 bases). The V end lost 2 bases, the J end lost 4 bases, and 13 bases lay between the germline ends. The CDR3 has 15 amino acids. Germline V gene sequence: CDR1 SEHNR, CDR2 FQNEAQ (reference sequence). Here the CDR3 DNA reads TGTGCCAGCAGCTTAACGACGGGCGGGGCAGATACGCAGTATTTT. Translating it yields CASSLTTGGADTQYF.

The V gene is TRBV6-6, the J gene TRBJ1-1; unclear D gene. Trimming removed 6 bases from V and 2 bases from J, with 7 bases in between. The CDR3 consists of 12 residues. Germline V CDR1 and CDR2: MNHNY, SVGAGI (reference sequence). The CDR3 here is CASREVNTEAFF. CDR3 in DNA: TGTGCCAGCAGGGAGGTAAACACTGAAGCTTTCTTT.

The chain has TRBV19 and TRBJ1-5, with D unresolved. Trimming removed 6 bases at V and 4 bases at J, with 13 bases between. The CDR3 length is 14 residues. Germline V gives CDR1 LNHDA, CDR2 SQIVND (reference sequence). The CDR3 DNA sequence: TGTGCCAGTAGCCTCAGTTACGGGAATCAGCCCCAGCATTTT. It encodes CASSLSYGNQPQHF.

This clone turned up a few times. The gene calls are TRBV5-1 and TRBJ2-5, with 8 bases identical to TRBD2. Germline-derived CDR1 and CDR2 are SGHRS and YFSETQ. The CDR3 has 14 residues. The J segment lost 3 bases and the V segment lost 3 bases, leaving 4 bases of the junction unmatched. The CDR3 sequence: CASSSGGREETQYF. CDR3 DNA: TGCGCCAGCAGCTCGGGGGGGCGGGAAGAGACCCAGTACTTC.

This clone was seen just once. The genes are TRBV6-5 and TRBJ1-3; 8 nucleotides line up with TRBD1. The V gene's germline CDR1 is MNHEY and CDR2 SVGAGI. The CDR3 consists of 15 residues. The V gene end was trimmed by 6 bases and the J gene end by 3 bases; junction bases not matched to a gene: 7. In nucleotides, the CDR3 is TGTGCCAGCAGCCTTGGGACAGGCTATGGAAACACCATATATTTT. Translated: CASSLGTGYGNTIYF.

The rearrangement uses TRBV11-3 and TRBJ2-5; TRBD2 matches 9 bases. V was clipped by 5 bases and J by 5 bases; unmatched bases: 9. Germline CDR1 is SGHNT and CDR2 is YENEEA. The length of the CDR3 is 15 residues. The CDR3 reads CASSPMGLAGETQYF. The CDR3 DNA sequence: TGTGCCAGCAGCCCAATGGGACTAGCCGGGGAGACCCAGTACTTC.

The gene calls are TRBV5-1 and TRBJ2-6, with a tentative D call TRBD1 (6 bases). CDR1 and CDR2 from the germline V gene are SGHRS and YFSETQ. Trimming shortened V by 4 bases and J by 0 bases, and 17 bases separated the two germline ends. CDR3 length equals 18 residues. CDR3 nucleotides: TGCGCCAGCAGCCTACGACAGGACCCCAGCTCTGGGGCCAACGTCCTGACTTTC. This encodes CASSLRQDPSSGANVLTF.

This chain joins TRBV7-9 and TRBJ1-1; TRBD1 matches 7 bases. Trimming cost V 5 bases and J 7 bases; bases outside gene matches: 7. Germline loops: CDR1 SEHNR, CDR2 FQNEAQ (reference sequence). This CDR3 region has 13 residues. The CDR3 DNA reads as TGTGCCAGCAGCCCAGACAGGGTAGGTGAAGCTTTCTTT. Translation gives CASSPDRVGEAFF.

This clone has a single count. V is TRBV7-2 and J is TRBJ2-3; no reliable D call. The CDR3 runs 14 residues. From germline, CDR1 is SGHTA and CDR2 FQGNSA. V gave up 5 bases and J gave up 6 bases, with 15 bases separating them. The CDR3: CASSPNAVLDTQYF. The CDR3 bases are TGTGCCAGCAGCCCTAATGCGGTTCTTGATACGCAGTATTTT. The full variable domain, with the rest looked up from reference TRBV7-2 and TRBJ2-3, is GAGVSQSPSNKVTEKGKDVELRCDPISGHTALYWYRQSLGQGLEFLIYFQGNSAPDKSGLPSDRFSAERTGGSVSTLTIQRTQQEDSAVYLCASSPNAVLDTQYFGPGTRLTVL.

This clone was seen just once. The chain combines TRBV19 with TRBJ1-1, with D perhaps TRBD1 (5 bases). V was clipped by 5 bases and J by 8 bases, with 21 bases between them. Germline V gene data show CDR1 as LNHDA and CDR2 as SQIVND (reference sequence). There are 15 residues in the CDR3. The CDR3 DNA reads TGTGCCAGTAGTCGCCCGACCGGGCCCCCAGGGGAAGCTTTCTTT. It codes for CASSRPTGPPGEAFF.

As regards this clone: Other DNA sequences in this sample translate to the same CDR3. The chain recombines TRBV5-1 with TRBJ2-3; 13 bases fit TRBD2. The CDR3 covers 16 residues. Germline trimming cut 4 bases from V and 9 bases from J; bases unmatched to any gene: 11. Germline assignment: CDR1 SGHRS and CDR2 YFSETQ. The CDR3 bases are TGCGCCAGCAGCCTTCCAACTAGCGGGGGGGCGGACACGCAGTATTTT. Translated: CASSLPTSGGADTQYF. Looking up the rest from reference TRBV5-1 and TRBJ2-3 gives the full variable domain: KAGVTQTPRYLIKTRGQQVTLSCSPISGHRSVSWYQQTPGQGLQFLFEYFSETQRNKGNFPGRFSGRQFSNSRSEMNVSTLELGDSALYLCASSLPTSGGADTQYFGPGTRLTVL.